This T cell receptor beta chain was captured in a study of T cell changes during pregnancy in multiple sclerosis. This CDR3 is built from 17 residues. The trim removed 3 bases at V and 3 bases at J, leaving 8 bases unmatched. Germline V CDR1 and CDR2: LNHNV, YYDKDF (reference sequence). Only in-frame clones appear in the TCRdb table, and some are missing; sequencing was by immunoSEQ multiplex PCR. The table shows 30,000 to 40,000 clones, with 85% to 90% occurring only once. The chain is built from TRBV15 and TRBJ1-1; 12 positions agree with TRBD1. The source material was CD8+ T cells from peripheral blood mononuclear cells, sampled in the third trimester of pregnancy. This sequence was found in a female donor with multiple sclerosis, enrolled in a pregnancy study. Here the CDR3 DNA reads TGTGCCACCAGCAGCGATGGGACAGGGGGCCCTTACACTGAAGCTTTCTTT. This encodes CATSSDGTGGPYTEAFF.